This T cell receptor (beta chain) was found in a study of cytomegalovirus exposure and HLA in healthy donors (dated by TCRdb to 2016 to 2017). Concerning the study at large: In an earlier analysis of approximately 500 of the donors, 276 Gb of sequence data and 100 million or so unique TCR beta sequences from 180 million or so T cells were reported. Every repertoire in the discovery cohort had been generated on one and the same sequencing platform. Across 398 genotyped donors of the cohort, an average of about 250,000 unique TCR beta nucleotide sequences per donor were sequenced, and 15% to 20% of those sequences were non-productive. In the later analysis, no new phenotypic data were used to find candidate immune exposures; instead, reliance was placed on TCR beta sequences and their occurrence across donors. About 280 gigabases of sequencing data and 70 million to 95 million unique TCR sequences made up an early release that covered some 640 HLA-typed donors. A later analysis re-analyzed previously published TCR beta repertoires from 600 to 850 donors and added high-resolution HLA genotyping to study TCR occurrence patterns. Because of strong linkage in the cohort, roughly five DR-DQ haplotypes were treated as single units for association and clustering. An earlier analysis of 587 of the donors applied high-throughput TCR beta sequencing to assess whether each TCR beta V gene segment acted as functional or pseudogenic. Class I and class II HLA loci were covered by the typing at four-digit resolution. The study used immunosequencing to profile the T cell repertoires of approximately 650 subjects and linked those repertoires to cytomegalovirus serostatus. Donor age, sex, ethnicity and CMV serostatus were compiled alongside the repertoire data. Along with the approximately 600-subject first cohort, a separate validation cohort of over a hundred different subjects was used. The study aimed to test whether cataloging public T cell receptors could reveal signatures of past pathogen exposure. The genetic ancestry cluster associated with self-reported Caucasian donors included around 76% of the approximately 430 genotyped donors. The study combined high-throughput TCR immunosequencing, statistical association of individual TCRs with disease status, and machine learning to predict cytomegalovirus infection status. The number of donors typed differed by locus, with roughly 629-640 for A, B, C, DRB1 and DQB1, around 520 for DQA1, approximately 570 for DPA1, and approximately 470 for DPB1. A later genetic analysis took genome-wide SNP genotypes for about 65% of the 666 donors and used that subset as a discovery cohort. What the authors observed across the whole study: Compared with equally common non-associated chains, HLA-associated TCR beta chains in a later analysis were more clonally expanded and had lower generation probabilities. In a later analysis, TCR association rates were found to vary across HLA loci, with the most associated TCRs seen for DRB1 alleles and the fewest for HLA-C alleles. In a later analysis, most CMV-associated TCR beta chains were found to appear HLA-restricted, with HLA associations seemingly driven largely by CMV exposure. Roughly 17 rarely observed V segments, including chromosome 9 orphons, were excluded from the earlier analysis of approximately 500 of the donors because counts were too low. The study listed 164 TCR beta chains as associated with cytomegalovirus. The classifier was reported to diagnose cytomegalovirus status with high specificity and sensitivity in both the original and validation cohorts. In a later genetic analysis, a missense DCLRE1C variant was associated with V-gene and J-gene trimming of TCR beta chains, and the association was replicated in an independent cohort. Sequencing depth was assumed to be roughly uniform across donors in the presence/absence analyses, though that assumption may not hold. The sequencing pipeline was judged likely to have produced a cluster of highly shared sequence variants as a technical artifact. Some IMGT-functional V segments, including TRBV6-2 and TRBV6-3, could not be told apart with the 87-base-pair reads, so those segments were excluded. HLA typing was unavailable for some donors at each locus, so association tests used only the typed subset. While some public TCRs were present in many individuals, most TCR sequences turned up only very rarely across donors. A later genetic analysis reported fewer N-insertions in productive TCRs among donors in an Asian-associated ancestry cluster than the approximately 700-donor mean. A further reported finding was that TCR beta sequences accurately predicted the HLA-A and HLA-B alleles for most subjects in the first cohort. The cohort was sequenced for TCR beta chains only, and without alpha or paired-chain data the features that could be detected were limited. It was suggested by the authors that the approach could potentially be generalized to other disease states and immunological phenotypes. In vitro tests confirmed that a few of the cytomegalovirus-associated TCR beta chains recognize cytomegalovirus antigens. When HLA alleles, especially DR and DQ, strongly co-occurred, attributing TCR associations to individual alleles was difficult. The only immune exposure information available for the cohort was CMV serostatus. In a later analysis, several top co-occurrence clusters were reported to appear linked to parvovirus B19, influenza, CMV and Epstein-Barr virus. Correlated functional status among segregating V segments might be attributable to linkage disequilibrium, but an unknown experimental factor could not be ruled out. In an earlier analysis of 587 of the donors, most TCR beta V segments were observed in productive rearrangements about 87% or about 30% of the time, broadly matching IMGT annotations. A later analysis associated about 18,000 TCR beta sequences with specific HLA alleles at a false discovery rate of 0.05.

About this clone itself: There is no known antigen for this receptor. No much larger clonotype is one base removed from it; base qualities were not supplied.

From the cysteine up to the phenylalanine, the CDR3 has a length of 15 residues. Only CDR3 DNA remains: 45 bases, in frame from the first base. In the germline V gene, CDR1 corresponds to SGHTA and CDR2 to FQGNSA. V sheds 0 bases and J sheds 3 bases, leaving 8 bases between their ends. The library relied on the immunoSEQ multiplex PCR assay. A mixture of 60 forward primers for TCR Vbeta segments and 13 reverse primers for TCR Jbeta segments was used in the multiplex PCR. The CDR3 region of rearranged TCR beta genes was amplified from genomic DNA by a multiplex PCR assay. The Illumina HiSeq System was used to sequence the amplified TCR beta libraries as 87-base-pair reads. Per the authors' processing: In a later analysis, 80 million or so unique TCR beta chains were counted across the roughly 610 repertoires, and about 9.9 million of these chains were shared by at least two donors. Raw reads were error-corrected and collapsed into unique sequences by a nearest-neighbor algorithm in which closely related sequences were merged to remove PCR and sequencing errors. To assign V, D and J gene segments, CDR3 sequences were aligned to IMGT reference sequences. For a sequence to be retained, a match of at least six nucleotides was required to both a V gene segment and a J gene segment. A rearrangement was called productive if the CDR3 had no stop codons and remained in frame with V and J, and every other rearrangement was called non-productive. CDR3 was defined according to IMGT convention as the region running from the second conserved V-encoded cysteine to the conserved J-encoded phenylalanine. In an earlier analysis of 500 to 650 of the donors, sequences lacking an unambiguous match to a single V gene segment were excluded. In an earlier analysis of some 590 of the donors, a V segment was called functional when productive rearrangements were above 56.7%, and segregating when the standard deviation between donors exceeded 5%. To diagnose cytomegalovirus status from the catalog of TCR beta chain sequences, a statistical classification framework was built. In a later analysis, TCR nucleotide sequences were compared against IMGT/GENE-DB human TR gene sequences so that V and J genes could be assigned. Using the TCRdist pipeline, a later analysis assigned CDR3 sequences along with most-parsimonious VDJ recombination scenarios. A later analysis defined each TCR beta chain by its CDR3 amino acid sequence plus V-gene family, and excluded reads lacking a unique V-gene family. A later analysis removed several hundred highly shared, low-generation-probability nucleotide sequences to deal with suspected cross-contamination and a sequencing artifact. In a later analysis, a clonal expansion index was calculated for each public chain from normalized within-repertoire ranks of inferred template counts. In a later analysis, generation probabilities were computed with a VDJ recombination model fitted to out-of-frame rearrangements, and the resulting probabilities were checked against IGoR. Hypergeometric tests were used in a later analysis to score TCR-TCR, TCR-HLA and TCR-CMV co-occurrence, with a repertoire-size bias correction applied to the TCR pairs. In a later analysis, false discovery rates were estimated by permuting HLA or CMV assignments 20 times. In a later analysis, co-occurring TCRs were grouped using DBSCAN, with TCRdist sequence similarity added in when clustering inside HLA-allele-positive subsets. Repertoires with fewer than 30,000 or more than 120,000 public chains, plus five repertoires with anomalous nucleotide sharing, were excluded from co-occurrence clustering. This is the immuneACCESS table as TCRdb keeps it, with only in-frame sequences that have V and J called. A part of the clones is gone; compared with another copy, unresolved V genes explain less than half, and the rest is unexplained. D and trimming come from the DNA, and the V and J calls and clone size come from that table. This sample lists approximately 160,000 clones; around 68% were detected once. The ten largest clones capture roughly 1.5% of the sample.

The cohort was made up of approximately 670 healthy bone marrow donors. At the time of sampling, every cohort member was nominally healthy, though immune exposures that went unrecorded were likely present. The donor tested CMV seronegative, placing the donor among the 350 to 400 seronegative members of the cohort. A peripheral blood sample was collected from each donor, and TCR beta sequencing was performed on peripheral blood mononuclear cells. The Qiagen DNeasy Blood Extraction Kit was used to extract genomic DNA from the blood cell samples. The material sequenced was PBMCs. This chain is built from TRBV7-2 and TRBJ2-2; the D region possibly corresponds to TRBD2 (5 bases align). The origin of this receptor is a man aged 50-59 years in good health and CMV-seronegative. The CDR3 in this case is CASSLAGIYTGELFF. The sequenced DNA: TGTGCCAGCAGCTTAGCCGGGATATACACCGGGGAGCTGTTTTTT. Reference TRBV7-2 and TRBJ2-2 genes cover what lies past the CDR3, so the full variable domain is GAGVSQSPSNKVTEKGKDVELRCDPISGHTALYWYRQSLGQGLEFLIYFQGNSAPDKSGLPSDRFSAERTGGSVSTLTIQRTQQEDSAVYLCASSLAGIYTGELFFGEGSRLTVL.